This record concerns one T cell receptor (beta chain) sequence. This clonotype was counted a few times. Its binding antigen is unknown. No much larger clone exists at a distance of one base, and base qualities are not known. These data come from a study of T cells after yellow fever vaccination (dated by TCRdb to about 2019). In terms of the full investigation: The SMART-Seq v4 Ultra Low Input RNA kit was used to prepare libraries from fractions with low cell numbers. Two healthy male donors, one aged 18 to 30 and one aged 30 to 40 years, made up the cohort. To track T-cell clones before and after primary and booster YFV17D yellow fever vaccination, bulk TCR alpha and beta repertoires were sequenced longitudinally. Blood was collected at multiple timepoints before and after primary and secondary immunization, and bulk PBMC replicates and cell subsets were isolated. Study-level results and caveats: Because only a couple of donors were included in the study, the extent to which the findings can be generalized is limited. Compared with the primary T-cell response, the secondary T-cell response was faster but weaker, reaching its peak on day 5 rather than on day 15. Most clones expanded after primary vaccination (around 96% of CD4 and roughly 90% of CD8) were re-detected after the booster, suggesting that broad memory maintenance occurred. A small fraction of clonotypes showed up in both the CD4 and CD8 compartments, probably as a result of convergent recombination. Because abundant contaminating clonotypes from the bulk population could be contained in FACS-sorted repertoires, computational filtering was required.

Reading the label with the study, this specimen's treatment or condition is: live attenuated yellow fever vaccine strain. PBMCs were isolated from peripheral blood using a standard Ficoll-Paque protocol. CD4 and CD8 T-cell fractions were isolated with Dynabeads CD4 and CD8 positive selection kits. RNA was extracted with TriZol from bulk PBMCs, CD4 and CD8 fractions, and dextramer-positive and dextramer-negative fractions. V trim: 3 bases; J trim: 1 base; unmatched bases: 5. CDR1 SGHTA and CDR2 FQGTGA were looked up in the germline V gene. From the cysteine up to the phenylalanine, the CDR3 has a length of 15 residues. The retained sequence is limited to the CDR3, 45 bases, with the frame set at the first base. Synthesis of TCR cDNA relied on 5'RACE template switching, a step that introduced a universal primer site along with unique molecular identifiers. cDNA synthesis was primed from both the TCR alpha and TCR beta constant segments. Libraries were amplified in two PCR steps, with sample barcodes and sequencing adapters added in the second step. Libraries were sequenced on Illumina HiSeq 2500 (2x100 bp) or NovaSeq (2x150 bp). In the authors' own workflow: Reads were demultiplexed and collapsed into UMI consensus sequences with MIGEC, and V(D)J alignment was performed with MiXCR. Clonotypes responding to the vaccine were identified with edgeR on replicate PBMC samples, with the criteria of FDR below 0.01 and a log2 fold change above 5 up to day 15. Bulk clonotypes were assigned CD4 or CD8 identity according to which sequenced CD4 or CD8 repertoire held them at higher abundance. In TCRdb, the public reads were trimmed at Q25 with fastp and aligned with MiXCR, with productive beta chains retained. CDR3 protein duplicates are merged, each entry listing the most common genes and DNA. TCRdb's processing, not the authors', yielded these V and J calls. The sample table shows 140,000 to 150,000 distinct CDR3 sequences, and 5% to 8% are seen once. Under 0.7% of the sample comes from the top ten.

The receptor was isolated from a man aged 25 to 45 who received the YFV17D yellow fever vaccine. The sequencing used CD4+ T cells sorted from PBMCs, collected 10 days after the yellow fever booster vaccination. In this chain, TRBV7-3 is recombined with TRBJ1-1, with 7 bases aligning to TRBD1. The CDR3 is CASSFDTGANTEAFF. Read as DNA, the sequence is TGTGCCAGCAGCTTCGATACAGGGGCGAACACTGAAGCTTTCTTT.